The 22 T cell receptor beta chains listed next were all sequenced from one sample in a study of vaccination and CD4 T cells after COVID-19. The study sequenced cultured CD4+ T cell DNA using the Oncomine TCR Beta short-read assay. Using its own MiXCR run on the PCR reads, TCRdb lists one record per CDR3 protein. The table has 15,000 to 20,000 distinct CDR3 sequences, around 45% seen once; the top ten hold approximately 4%. Which antigens these TCRs recognize remains unknown. Treatment specified: approximately nine-day PBMC culture with coronavirus spike peptide pools or control peptides (ViraFEST assay). Sequences were obtained from CD4+ T cells from blood, cultured in vitro. The receptors here all came from a human donor who had recovered from COVID-19.

The chain combines TRBV19 with TRBJ1-1; 9 nucleotides line up with TRBD1. Losses at the gene ends were 8 bases for V and 6 bases for J; bases not matched to a gene: 13. Germline V gene data show CDR1 as LNHDA and CDR2 as SQIVND (reference sequence). This CDR3 is built from 15 residues. In DNA form, the CDR3 reads TGTGCCAGTCGGTTTGGGGGCCGACAGGGGGCTGAAGCTTTCTTT. It encodes CASRFGGRQGAEAFF. Full variable domain (remainder filled in from reference TRBV19 and TRBJ1-1): DGGITQSPKYLFRKEGQNVTLSCEQNLNHDAMYWYRQDPGQGLRLIYYSQIVNDFQKGDIAEGYSVSREKKESFPLTVTSAQKNPTAFYLCASRFGGRQGAEAFFGQGTRLTVV.

The chain combines TRBV12-3 or TRBV12-4 with TRBJ1-3; 7 positions match TRBD1. V was clipped by 6 bases and J by 1 base; unmatched bases: 3. This CDR3 contains 14 residues. The CDR3 bases are TGTGCCAGCAGCCTGGGACAGTCTGGAAACACCATATATTTT. Protein sequence: CASSLGQSGNTIYF.

The chain uses TRBV7-8 and TRBJ1-5; D gene uncertain. Germline V lookup: CDR1 SGHVS, CDR2 FQNEAQ. The CDR3 extends over 14 amino acids. V shed 5 bases and J shed 7 bases, with 15 bases lying between them. The CDR3 nucleotides are TGTGCCAGCAGCCCGGGCCAGAACAACCAGCCCCAGCATTTT. Protein product: CASSPGQNNQPQHF.

This clonotype was detected only a few times. The chain carries TRBV21-1 and TRBJ2-7; TRBD2 is the table's D call, not checked against the DNA. TRBV21-1 is recorded as a pseudogene. This CDR3 region has 13 residues. As DNA, the CDR3 is TGTGCCAGCAGCGATCTGCGGGAGCACGAGCAGTACTTC. This translates into CASSDLREHEQYF.

This chain uses TRBV11-2 with TRBJ2-7, with TRBD2 matching over 12 bases. Germline CDR1 reads SGHAT; CDR2 reads FQNNGV. J gave up 4 bases and V 4 bases, and 5 bases lay outside the gene matches. The length of the CDR3 is 15 residues. CDR3 region: CASSYGLAGWYEQYF. CDR3 DNA sequence: TGTGCCAGCAGCTACGGACTAGCGGGATGGTACGAGCAGTACTTC.

In its sample, this clonotype was seen a few times. CDR3 in amino acids: CASSFAAGTGGNTIYF. CDR3 sequence (DNA): TGTGCCAGCAGCTTCGCTGCCGGGACAGGTGGAAACACCATATATTTT. The chain combines TRBV11-3 with TRBJ1-3; 8 bases are shared with TRBD1. The CDR3 spans 16 residues. Germline V gene sequence: CDR1 SGHNT, CDR2 YENEEA. After removal of 3 bases from V and 3 bases from J, the junction contained 7 bases not matched to a gene. Based on the CDR3 plus reference TRBV11-3 and TRBJ1-3, the full variable domain is EAGVVQSPRYKIIEKKQPVAFWCNPISGHNTLYWYLQNLGQGPELLIRYENEEAVDDSQLPKDRFSAERLKGVDSTLKIQPAELGDSAVYLCASSFAAGTGGNTIYFGEGSWLTVV.

This clonotype was counted a few times. This chain uses TRBV24-1 with TRBJ2-1; D call uncertain. Trimming took 6 bases from V and 0 from J, leaving 11 bases between them. The germline V gene has CDR1 KGHDR and CDR2 SFDVKD. The CDR3 extends over 15 amino acids. The CDR3 is CATSSYGSSYNEQFF. DNA for the CDR3: TGTGCCACCAGTTCCTACGGATCCTCCTACAATGAGCAGTTCTTC.

The V gene is TRBV18, the J gene TRBJ1-1; tentatively, D is TRBD1 (5 bases). This CDR3 contains 14 residues. The germline V gene encodes CDR1 KGHSH and CDR2 LQKENI. V lost 0 bases, J lost 8 bases, and 13 bases lay in between. CDR3 DNA sequence: TGTGCCAGCTCACCACCAACAGGACCGAGGGAAGCTTTCTTT. Its translation: CASSPPTGPREAFF.

This chain joins TRBV5-4 and TRBJ2-1; possibly TRBD2 for D (5 bases). The V gene's germline CDR1 is SGHNT and CDR2 YYREEE (reference sequence). V lost 3 bases, J lost 4 bases, and 11 bases lay in between. The CDR3 has 14 amino acids. The CDR3 DNA is TGTGCCAGCAGCTCCCGACTAAGTTACAATGAGCAGTTCTTC. Translated: CASSSRLSYNEQFF.

The V and J genes are TRBV7-9 and TRBJ2-2; TRBD2 aligns across 8 bases. V gave up 5 bases and J gave up 5 bases; unmatched junction bases: 7. Germline lookup yields CDR1 SEHNR and CDR2 FQNEAQ (reference sequence). The CDR3 is made up of 15 amino acids. CDR3 nucleotides: TGTGCCAGCAGCCAAACTATAGCGGGGACCGGGGAGCTGTTTTTT. This gives the protein CASSQTIAGTGELFF.

The chain has TRBV7-9 and TRBJ2-3; 7 bases fit TRBD2. The CDR3 consists of 15 residues. Per germline, CDR1 SEHNR and CDR2 FQNEAQ (reference sequence). Trimming cost V 5 bases and J 5 bases; bases outside gene matches: 10. The CDR3 protein is CASSPPGLRLDTQYF. DNA of the CDR3: TGTGCCAGCAGCCCTCCGGGACTACGTTTAGATACGCAGTATTTT.

The V and J genes are TRBV6-2 or TRBV6-3 and TRBJ1-1, with D perhaps TRBD1 (5 bases). The V gene's germline CDR1 is MNHEY and CDR2 SVGEGT. CDR3 length: 12 residues. The V gene lost 3 bases and the J gene lost 10 bases, with 12 bases spanning the gap. CDR3 loop: CASSYPAGRAFF. CDR3 coding DNA: TGTGCCAGCAGTTATCCTGCAGGGAGAGCTTTCTTT.

The chain recombines TRBV7-2 with TRBJ1-6, with TRBD1 identical over 8 bases. This CDR3 is built from 14 residues. V dropped 4 bases and J dropped 10; count of bases not matched to a gene: 6. Looked up from germline, CDR1 is SGHTA and CDR2 is FQGNSA. In nucleotides, the CDR3 is TGTGCCAGCAGCTCGACAGGGGTGGCGTCACCCCTCCACTTT. Translated, it gives CASSSTGVASPLHF.

This clonotype was detected only a few times. V usage is TRBV7-2 and J usage is TRBJ2-7; the D is unclear. V lost 5 bases to trimming and J lost 0 bases, with 11 bases between them. The CDR3 runs to 14 residues. Germline V lookup: CDR1 SGHTA, CDR2 FQGNSA. The CDR3 DNA is TGTGCCAGCAGCAACGACTGGAGCTCCTACGAGCAGTACTTC. Amino acid sequence: CASSNDWSSYEQYF.

CDR3 region: CASSRTTGVYEQYF. The DNA for the CDR3 is TGTGCCAGCAGTAGAACGACAGGGGTGTACGAGCAGTACTTC. The chain has TRBV6-1 and TRBJ2-7; 8 bases align to TRBD1. The CDR3 runs to 14 residues. V trimming: 5 bases; J trimming: 4 bases; junction bases outside the gene matches: 7. Germline loops: CDR1 MNHNS, CDR2 SASEGT.

This clonotype was counted a few times. The CDR3 DNA reads as TGTGCCAGCATTTCGGGGGGCCGTTTCGGAGAGACCCAGTACTTC. This gives the protein CASISGGRFGETQYF. The chain uses TRBV6-1 and TRBJ2-5; a possible D gene is TRBD2 (7 bases). With 7 bases removed from V and 4 bases from J, the gap between germline ends came to 19 bases. The germline gives CDR1 MNHNS, CDR2 SASEGT. The CDR3 totals 15 residues.

This clonotype showed up just a few times. This sequence joins TRBV12-3 or TRBV12-4 and TRBJ1-1, with D uncertain. This CDR3 region has 11 residues. CDR3 residues: CALSIRSEAFF. In DNA form, the CDR3 reads TGTGCTTTAAGTATCAGGTCAGAAGCTTTCTTT.

The genes are TRBV5-1 and TRBJ2-3, with D maybe TRBD2 (5 bases). The CDR3 has 14 residues. V was shortened by 0 bases and J by 4 bases, with 9 bases between the two germline ends. Germline V gives CDR1 SGHRS, CDR2 YFSETQ. The CDR3 is CASSLESRADTQYF. In nucleotides, the CDR3 is TGCGCCAGCAGCTTGGAGTCGAGGGCAGATACGCAGTATTTT.

This clonotype came up a few times. The CDR3: CASSLPVRGGELFF. As DNA, the CDR3 is TGTGCCAGCAGCTTACCGGTTCGAGGCGGGGAGCTGTTTTTT. The rearrangement links TRBV7-6 to TRBJ2-2, with D hard to call. The germline CDR1 and CDR2 sequences are SGHVS and FNYEAQ. V was clipped by 2 bases and J by 7 bases, with 11 bases between them. This CDR3 contains 14 residues.

The chain employs TRBV27 and TRBJ2-2; 8 bases agree with TRBD1. Germline V lookup: CDR1 MNHEY, CDR2 SMNVEV (reference sequence). Trimming took 8 bases from V and 4 from J; bases not matched to a gene: 9. The CDR3 has 15 residues. CDR3 protein: CASQYRGVRTGELFF. CDR3 nucleotide sequence: TGTGCCAGCCAATACAGGGGGGTACGCACCGGGGAGCTGTTTTTT.

This clonotype is a singleton in its sample. The chain combines TRBV7-6 with TRBJ2-2, with D possibly being TRBD1 (7 bases). The CDR3 loop spans 16 amino acids. The germline V gene has CDR1 SGHVS and CDR2 FNYEAQ. V lost 3 bases to trimming and J lost 4 bases, with 15 bases between them. DNA for the CDR3: TGTGCCAGCAGCTTGGGAGGCAGGGGGATCACCGGGGAGCTGTTTTTT. Its translation is CASSLGGRGITGELFF. The whole variable domain, filled in from reference TRBV7-6 and TRBJ2-2, reads GAGVSQSPRYKVTKRGQDVALRCDPISGHVSLYWYRQALGQGPEFLTYFNYEAQQDKSGLPNDRFSAERPEGSISTLTIQRTEQRDSAMYRCASSLGGRGITGELFFGEGSRLTVL.

The rearrangement links TRBV7-6 to TRBJ2-5; weak D call: TRBD2 (6 bases). Trimming left V 5 bases short and J 2 bases short, with 6 bases between. Germline-derived CDR1 and CDR2 are SGHVS and FNYEAQ. The CDR3 is 12 residues long. The CDR3 coding sequence is TGTGCCAGCAGCGGGACTCAAGAGACCCAGTACTTC. Its translation is CASSGTQETQYF.